These 6 T cell receptor beta chains came from one sample sequenced in a study of regulatory T cells in long-lasting Graves disease. Libraries of TCR beta came from iRepertoire HTBI primers plus Arm-PCR of CDR3 regions. TCRdb reprocessed the multiplex PCR reads via MiXCR and lists one record per CDR3 protein. This table has about 460,000 distinct CDR3 sequences, about 22% appearing once. Time point described: persistent/refractory GD, antithyroid drugs over 5 years with positive TRAb. Researchers made the TCR library from RNA that was extracted from PBMCs. The source material was peripheral blood mononuclear cells (PBMCs), sampled when the disease was refractory, from a patient treated with antithyroid drugs. These receptors originate from a female donor with Graves disease.

The chain has TRBV3-1 and TRBJ1-5, with D possibly TRBD1 on 5 matching bases. Germline CDR1 and CDR2: LGHDT and YNNKEL (reference sequence). The CDR3 extends over 15 amino acids. Trimming cost V 4 bases and J 3 bases, with 13 bases left between them. DNA of the CDR3: TGTGCCAGCAGCCTCGGGGGGTCTTTCAATCAGCCCCAGCATTTT. Translation gives CASSLGGSFNQPQHF.

The chain carries TRBV25-1 and TRBJ2-2; D is undetermined. The CDR3 loop spans 17 amino acids. The germline V and J ends were trimmed by 6 bases and 0 bases, with 17 bases remaining between them. The V gene's germline CDR1 is MGHDK and CDR2 SYGVNS. CDR3 sequence (DNA): TGTGCCAGCAGGACACCGTCCTTTGGATCGAACACCGGGGAGCTGTTTTTT. Translating it yields CASRTPSFGSNTGELFF.

This clonotype was detected a few times. V and J are TRBV6-1 and TRBJ1-2, with D unresolved. This CDR3 contains 13 residues. In germline, CDR1 is MNHNS, CDR2 SASEGT. The V gene lost 7 bases and the J gene lost 8 bases, with 17 bases spanning the gap. CDR3 sequence reads: CASTQYLTSGYTF. The CDR3 nucleotides are TGTGCCAGCACCCAGTACTTGACATCCGGCTACACCTTC.

This chain connects TRBV9 to TRBJ1-2, with D maybe TRBD1 (5 bases). The CDR3 is made up of 13 amino acids. The germline CDR1 and CDR2 sequences are SGDLS and YYNGEE. V lost 7 bases and J 7 bases, leaving 17 bases between the germline ends. The CDR3 DNA follows: TGTGCCAGCCGCGCTTGGGGGTCAGCTGGCTACACCTTC. This translates into CASRAWGSAGYTF.

Ten or more counts support this clonotype. This chain connects TRBV27 to TRBJ2-1; 8 bases align to TRBD1. The CDR3 length is 16 residues. Germline V lookup: CDR1 MNHEY, CDR2 SMNVEV (reference sequence). V shed 3 bases and J 3 bases; nucleotides not matched to a gene: 7. In DNA, the CDR3 is TGTGCCAGCAGTTTGTACAGGGGGATTCACTACAATGAGCAGTTCTTC. This codes for CASSLYRGIHYNEQFF.

This clonotype came up a few times. V and J are TRBV6-1 and TRBJ2-7; D is perhaps TRBD2 (6 bases). The germline V gene has CDR1 MNHNS and CDR2 SASEGT. V shed 7 bases and J shed 6 bases, with 22 bases lying between them. The CDR3 consists of 15 residues. The CDR3 reads CASTSVRDSIAEQYF. In nucleotides, the CDR3 is TGTGCCAGCACTTCTGTGAGGGACTCCATCGCCGAGCAGTACTTC.